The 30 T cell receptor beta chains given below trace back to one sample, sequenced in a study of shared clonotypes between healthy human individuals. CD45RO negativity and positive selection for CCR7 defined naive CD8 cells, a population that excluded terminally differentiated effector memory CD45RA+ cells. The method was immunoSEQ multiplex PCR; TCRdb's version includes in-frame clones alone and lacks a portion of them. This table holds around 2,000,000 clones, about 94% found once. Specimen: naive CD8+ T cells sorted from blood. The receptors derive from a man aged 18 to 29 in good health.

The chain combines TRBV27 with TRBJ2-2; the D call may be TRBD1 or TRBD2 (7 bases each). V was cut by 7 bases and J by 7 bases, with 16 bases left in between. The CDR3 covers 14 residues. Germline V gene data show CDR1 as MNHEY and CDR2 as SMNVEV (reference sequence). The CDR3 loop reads CASMGGGAFGELFF. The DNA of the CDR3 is TGTGCCAGCATGGGAGGGGGCGCATTCGGGGAGCTGTTTTTT.

The CDR3 region is CASSEARQGGYGYTF. The CDR3, as DNA: TGTGCCAGCAGTGAAGCGAGGCAGGGTGGCTATGGCTACACCTTC. The rearrangement uses TRBV6-1 and TRBJ1-2, with D maybe TRBD1 (5 bases). V lost 0 bases, J lost 4 bases, and 12 bases lay in between. This CDR3 contains 15 residues. CDR1 and CDR2 from the germline V gene are MNHNS and SASEGT.

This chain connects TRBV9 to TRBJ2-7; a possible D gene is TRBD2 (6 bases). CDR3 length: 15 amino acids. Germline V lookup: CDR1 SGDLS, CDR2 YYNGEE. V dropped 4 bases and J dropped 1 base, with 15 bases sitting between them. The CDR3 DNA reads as TGTGCCAGCAGCCACCAACGCGGGGATTCCTACGAGCAGTACTTC. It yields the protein CASSHQRGDSYEQYF.

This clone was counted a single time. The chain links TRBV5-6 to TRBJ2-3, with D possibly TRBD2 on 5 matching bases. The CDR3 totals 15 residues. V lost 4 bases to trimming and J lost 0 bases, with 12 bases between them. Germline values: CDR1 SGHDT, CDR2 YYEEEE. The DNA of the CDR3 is TGTGCCAGCAGCCCAGAAGCGGTTAGCACAGATACGCAGTATTTT. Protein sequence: CASSPEAVSTDTQYF.

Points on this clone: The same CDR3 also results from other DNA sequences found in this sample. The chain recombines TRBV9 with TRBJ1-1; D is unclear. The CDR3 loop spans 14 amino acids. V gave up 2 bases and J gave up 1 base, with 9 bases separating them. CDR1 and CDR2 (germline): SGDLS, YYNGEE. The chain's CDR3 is CASSVGNGNTEAFF. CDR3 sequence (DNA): TGTGCCAGCAGCGTTGGTAACGGGAACACTGAAGCTTTCTTT.

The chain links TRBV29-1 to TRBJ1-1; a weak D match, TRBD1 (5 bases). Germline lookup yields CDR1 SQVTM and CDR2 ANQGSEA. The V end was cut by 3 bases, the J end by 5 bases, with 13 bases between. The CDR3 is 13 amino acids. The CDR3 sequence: CSVESGLGTEAFF. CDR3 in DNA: TGCAGCGTTGAGTCAGGGTTAGGAACTGAAGCTTTCTTT.

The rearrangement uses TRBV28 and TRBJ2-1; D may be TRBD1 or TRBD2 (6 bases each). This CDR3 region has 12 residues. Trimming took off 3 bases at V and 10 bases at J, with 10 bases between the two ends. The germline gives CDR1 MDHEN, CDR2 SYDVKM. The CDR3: CASSFRGPEQFF. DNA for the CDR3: TGTGCCAGCAGTTTTCGGGGGCCGGAGCAGTTCTTC.

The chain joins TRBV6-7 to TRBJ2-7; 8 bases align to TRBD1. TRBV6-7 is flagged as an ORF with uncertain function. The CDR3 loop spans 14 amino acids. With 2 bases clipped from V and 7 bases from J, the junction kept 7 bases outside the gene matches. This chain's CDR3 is CASSYPPGGCEQYF. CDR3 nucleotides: TGTGCCAGCAGTTACCCCCCAGGGGGCTGTGAGCAGTACTTC.

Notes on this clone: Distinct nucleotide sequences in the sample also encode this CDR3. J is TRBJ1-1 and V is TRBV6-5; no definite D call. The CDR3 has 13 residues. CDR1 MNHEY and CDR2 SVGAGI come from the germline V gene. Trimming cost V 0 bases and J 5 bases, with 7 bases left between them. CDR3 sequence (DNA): TGTGCCAGCAGTTACTCGAGGGCGACTGAAGCTTTCTTT. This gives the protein CASSYSRATEAFF.

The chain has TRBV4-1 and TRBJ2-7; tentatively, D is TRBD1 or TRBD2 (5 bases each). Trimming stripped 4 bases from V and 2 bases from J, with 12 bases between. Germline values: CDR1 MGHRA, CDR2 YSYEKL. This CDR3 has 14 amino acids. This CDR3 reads CASSRAWGTYEQYF. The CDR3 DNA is TGCGCCAGCAGCCGAGCGTGGGGGACCTACGAGCAGTACTTC.

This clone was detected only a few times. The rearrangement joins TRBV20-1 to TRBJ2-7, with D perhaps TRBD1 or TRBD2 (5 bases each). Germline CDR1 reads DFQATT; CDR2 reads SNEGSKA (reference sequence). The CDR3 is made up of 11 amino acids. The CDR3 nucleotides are TGCAGCGCGAAGAAGAGGGGCGAGCAGTACTTC. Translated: CSAKKRGEQYF.

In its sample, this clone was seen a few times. CDR3 in amino acids: CASSQEALADTQYF. The CDR3 DNA is TGCGCCAGCAGCCAAGAGGCGCTGGCAGATACGCAGTATTTT. J is TRBJ2-3 and V is TRBV4-1; D is undetermined. V lost 0 bases, J lost 4 bases, and 8 bases lay in between. Germline lookup yields CDR1 MGHRA and CDR2 YSYEKL. The CDR3 extends over 14 amino acids.

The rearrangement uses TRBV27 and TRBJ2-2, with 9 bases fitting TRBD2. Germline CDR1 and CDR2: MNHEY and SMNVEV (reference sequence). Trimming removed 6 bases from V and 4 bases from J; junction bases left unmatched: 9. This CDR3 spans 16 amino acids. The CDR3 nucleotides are TGTGCCAGCAGCTCCCGGACTAGCGAGGGCACCGGGGAGCTGTTTTTT. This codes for CASSSRTSEGTGELFF.

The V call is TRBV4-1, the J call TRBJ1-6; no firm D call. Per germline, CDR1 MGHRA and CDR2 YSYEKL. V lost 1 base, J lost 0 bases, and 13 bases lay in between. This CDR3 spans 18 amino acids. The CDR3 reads CASSQAHGKSSYNSPLHF. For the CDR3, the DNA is TGCGCCAGCAGCCAAGCCCACGGGAAGAGCTCCTATAATTCACCCCTCCACTTT.

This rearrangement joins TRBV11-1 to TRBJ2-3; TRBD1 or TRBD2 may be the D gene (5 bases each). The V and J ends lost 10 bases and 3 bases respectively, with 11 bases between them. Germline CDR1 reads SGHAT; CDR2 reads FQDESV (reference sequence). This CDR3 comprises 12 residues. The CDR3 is CAIRGATDTQYF. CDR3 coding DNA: TGTGCCATCCGAGGGGCAACAGATACGCAGTATTTT.

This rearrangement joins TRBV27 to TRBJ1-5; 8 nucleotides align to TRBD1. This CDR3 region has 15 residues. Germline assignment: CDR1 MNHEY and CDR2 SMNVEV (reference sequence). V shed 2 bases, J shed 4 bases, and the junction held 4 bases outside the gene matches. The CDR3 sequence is CASSLAGGRNQPQHF. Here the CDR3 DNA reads TGTGCCAGCAGTTTAGCAGGGGGCCGGAATCAGCCCCAGCATTTT.

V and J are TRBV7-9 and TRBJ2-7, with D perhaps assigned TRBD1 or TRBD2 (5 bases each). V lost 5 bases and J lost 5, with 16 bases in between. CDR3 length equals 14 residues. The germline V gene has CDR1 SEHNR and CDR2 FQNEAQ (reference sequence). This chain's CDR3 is CASSQTGADHEQYF. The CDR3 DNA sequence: TGTGCCAGCAGCCAAACCGGGGCTGACCACGAGCAGTACTTC.

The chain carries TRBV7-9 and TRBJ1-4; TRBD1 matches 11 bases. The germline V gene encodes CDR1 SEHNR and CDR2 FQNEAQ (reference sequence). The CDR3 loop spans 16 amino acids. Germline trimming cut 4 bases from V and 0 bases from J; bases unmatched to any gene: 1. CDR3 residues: CASSSGQGATNEKLFF. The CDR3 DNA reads TGTGCCAGCAGCTCGGGACAGGGGGCAACTAATGAAAAACTGTTTTTT.

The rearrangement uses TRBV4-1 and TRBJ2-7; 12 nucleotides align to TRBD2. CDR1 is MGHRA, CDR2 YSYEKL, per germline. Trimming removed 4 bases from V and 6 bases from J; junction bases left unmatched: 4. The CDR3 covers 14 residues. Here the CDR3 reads CASSPLTSGGEQYF. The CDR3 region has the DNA TGCGCCAGCAGCCCACTGACTAGCGGGGGCGAGCAGTACTTC.

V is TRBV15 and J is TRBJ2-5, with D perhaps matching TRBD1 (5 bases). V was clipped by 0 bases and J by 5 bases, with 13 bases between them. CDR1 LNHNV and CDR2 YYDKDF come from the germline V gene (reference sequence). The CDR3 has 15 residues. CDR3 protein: CATSRDLGDPETQYF. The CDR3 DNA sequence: TGTGCCACCAGCAGAGATCTAGGGGATCCGGAGACCCAGTACTTC.

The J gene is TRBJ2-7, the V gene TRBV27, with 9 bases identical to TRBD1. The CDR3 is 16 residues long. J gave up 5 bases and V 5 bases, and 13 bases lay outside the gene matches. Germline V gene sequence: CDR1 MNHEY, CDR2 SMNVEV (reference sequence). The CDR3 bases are TGTGCCAGCAGTAACCTACCGGGACAGGGTGGGAACGAGCAGTACTTC. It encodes CASSNLPGQGGNEQYF.

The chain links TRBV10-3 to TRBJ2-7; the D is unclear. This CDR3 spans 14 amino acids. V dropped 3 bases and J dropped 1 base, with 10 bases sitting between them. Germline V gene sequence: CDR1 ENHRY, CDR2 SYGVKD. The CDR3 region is CAISDPWESYEQYF. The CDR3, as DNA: TGTGCCATCAGTGATCCCTGGGAATCCTACGAGCAGTACTTC.

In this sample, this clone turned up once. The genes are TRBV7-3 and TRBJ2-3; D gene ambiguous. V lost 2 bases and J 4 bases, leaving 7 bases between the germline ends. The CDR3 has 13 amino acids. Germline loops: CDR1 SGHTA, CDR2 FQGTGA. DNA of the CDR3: TGTGCCAGCAGCTTAGGGCTGGCAGATACGCAGTATTTT. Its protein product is CASSLGLADTQYF.

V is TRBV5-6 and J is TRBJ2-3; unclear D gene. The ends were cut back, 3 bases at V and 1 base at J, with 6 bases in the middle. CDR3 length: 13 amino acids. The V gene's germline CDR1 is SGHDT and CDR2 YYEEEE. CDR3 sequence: CASSWQGTDTQYF. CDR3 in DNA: TGTGCCAGCAGCTGGCAGGGCACAGATACGCAGTATTTT.

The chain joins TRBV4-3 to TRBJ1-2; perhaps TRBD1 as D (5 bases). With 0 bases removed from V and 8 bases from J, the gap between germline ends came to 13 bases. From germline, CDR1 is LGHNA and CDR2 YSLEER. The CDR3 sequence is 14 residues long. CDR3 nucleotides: TGCGCCAGCAGCCAAGATCGGGGGTCAGGCGGCTACACCTTC. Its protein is CASSQDRGSGGYTF.

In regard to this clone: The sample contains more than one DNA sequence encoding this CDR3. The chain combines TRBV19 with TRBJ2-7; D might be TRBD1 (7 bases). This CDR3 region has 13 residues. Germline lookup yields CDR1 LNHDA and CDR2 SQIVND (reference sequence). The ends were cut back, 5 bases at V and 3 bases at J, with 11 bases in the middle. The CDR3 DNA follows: TGTGCCAGTAGTGCGGGACAGTTCTACGAGCAGTACTTC. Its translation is CASSAGQFYEQYF.

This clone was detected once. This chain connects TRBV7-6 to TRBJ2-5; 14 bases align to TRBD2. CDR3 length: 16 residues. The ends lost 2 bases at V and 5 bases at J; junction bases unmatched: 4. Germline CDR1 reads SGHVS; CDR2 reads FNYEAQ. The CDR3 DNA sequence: TGTGCCAGCAGCTTATTGACTAGCGGGGGGGCTGAGACCCAGTACTTC. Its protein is CASSLLTSGGAETQYF.

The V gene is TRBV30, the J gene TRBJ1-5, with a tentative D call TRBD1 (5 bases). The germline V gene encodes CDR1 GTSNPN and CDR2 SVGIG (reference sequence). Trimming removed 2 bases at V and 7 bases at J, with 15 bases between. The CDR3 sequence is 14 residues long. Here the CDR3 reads CAWSPVGAEQPQHF. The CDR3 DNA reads TGTGCCTGGAGTCCGGTAGGGGCGGAACAGCCCCAGCATTTT.

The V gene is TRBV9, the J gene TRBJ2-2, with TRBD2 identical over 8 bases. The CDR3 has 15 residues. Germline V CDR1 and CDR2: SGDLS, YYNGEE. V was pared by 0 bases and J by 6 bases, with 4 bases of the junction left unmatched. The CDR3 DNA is TGTGCCAGCAGCGTAGTCGGGACTAGTTCCGGGGAGCTGTTTTTT. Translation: CASSVVGTSSGELFF. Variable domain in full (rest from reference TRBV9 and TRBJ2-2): DSGVTQTPKHLITATGQRVTLRCSPRSGDLSVYWYQQSLDQGLQFLIQYYNGEERAKGNILERFSAQQFPDLHSELNLSSLELGDSALYFCASSVVGTSSGELFFGEGSRLTVL.

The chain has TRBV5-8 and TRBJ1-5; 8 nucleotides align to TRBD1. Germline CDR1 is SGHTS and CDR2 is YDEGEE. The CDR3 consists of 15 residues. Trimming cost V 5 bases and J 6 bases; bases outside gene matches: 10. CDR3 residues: CASSVGSGGGQPQHF. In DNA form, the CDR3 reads TGTGCCAGCAGTGTGGGGTCAGGGGGCGGTCAGCCCCAGCATTTT.